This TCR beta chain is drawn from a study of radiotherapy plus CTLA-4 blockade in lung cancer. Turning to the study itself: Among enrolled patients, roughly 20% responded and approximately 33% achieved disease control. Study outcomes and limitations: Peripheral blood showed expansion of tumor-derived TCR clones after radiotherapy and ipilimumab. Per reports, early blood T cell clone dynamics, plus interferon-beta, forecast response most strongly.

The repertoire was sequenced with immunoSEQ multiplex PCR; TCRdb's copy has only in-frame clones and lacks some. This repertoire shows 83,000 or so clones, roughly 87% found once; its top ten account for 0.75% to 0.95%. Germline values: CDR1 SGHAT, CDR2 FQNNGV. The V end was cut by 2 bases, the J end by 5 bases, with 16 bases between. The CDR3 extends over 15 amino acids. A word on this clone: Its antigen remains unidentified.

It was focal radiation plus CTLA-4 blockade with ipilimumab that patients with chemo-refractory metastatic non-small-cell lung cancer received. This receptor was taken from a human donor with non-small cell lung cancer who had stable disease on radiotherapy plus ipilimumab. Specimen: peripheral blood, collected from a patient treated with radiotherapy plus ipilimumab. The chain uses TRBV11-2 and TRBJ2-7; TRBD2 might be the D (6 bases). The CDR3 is CASSLISGAGNEQYF. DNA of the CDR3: TGTGCCAGCAGCTTAATATCGGGAGCTGGGAACGAGCAGTACTTC.